A selection of T cell receptor beta chains follows, all from one sample in a study of T cell clonotyping in hematopoietic cell transplantation. Data came from immunoSEQ multiplex PCR; TCRdb stores just in-frame clones and leaves some out. Of about 45,000 clones listed, around 83% were seen once; the top ten hold around 5.3%. The sample was peripheral blood mononuclear cells, taken before stem cell transplant. These receptors originate from a man aged 60 to 75 with myelodysplastic syndrome. Some clones in this sample may be carry-over from other donors' samples. CDR3s include the opening cysteine and the closing phenylalanine or tryptophan. The order of the fields is D gene, V gene, clone size, J gene, CDR3 protein, CDR3 DNA. D genes are given only for firm matches. The listing skips clone size in some rows; elsewhere it reads once, few, many or a size class.

TRBD1	TRBV7-2	few	TRBJ1-6	CASSTRQGGNSPLHF	TGTGCCAGCAGCACACGACAGGGGGGGAATTCACCCCTCCACTTT
NA	TRBV19	NA	TRBJ1-1	CASSDRGGLSEAFF	TGTGCCAGTAGTGACCGGGGGGGTTTGTCTGAAGCTTTCTTT
NA	TRBV29-1	NA	TRBJ2-2	CSVLGVSGELFF	TGCAGCGTTTTGGGGGTTTCCGGGGAGCTGTTTTTT
TRBD1	TRBV6-5	NA	TRBJ1-3	CASSIGQGRNTIYF	TGTGCCAGCAGCATAGGACAGGGAAGAAACACCATATATTTT
NA	TRBV7-2	NA	TRBJ2-7	CASSPSGHSYEQYF	TGTGCCAGCAGCCCCTCGGGACACTCCTACGAGCAGTACTTC
NA	TRBV19	NA	TRBJ2-6	CASSFSGANVLTF	TGTGCCAGTAGTTTCTCTGGGGCCAACGTCCTGACTTTC
NA	TRBV6-6	NA	TRBJ1-2	CASSLNPYGYTF	TGTGCCAGCAGTCTAAACCCCTATGGCTACACCTTC
NA	TRBV11-2	NA	TRBJ1-6	CASSVGTTSSPLHF	TGTGCCAGCAGCGTAGGAACTACCTCTTCACCCCTCCACTTT
NA	TRBV30	NA	TRBJ1-2	CAHQGAGGYGYTF	TGTGCCCACCAGGGAGCTGGTGGCTATGGCTACACCTTC
NA	TRBV7-8	once	TRBJ2-7	CASSSRGSSSYEQYF	TGTGCCAGCAGCTCCCGTGGTTCAAGCTCCTACGAGCAGTACTTC
TRBD2	TRBV6-1	once	TRBJ2-5	CASSLAGVYQETQYF	TGTGCCAGCAGTCTAGCGGGGGTGTACCAAGAGACCCAGTACTTC